Sequencing of this TCR beta chain was carried out in a study of T-cell reconstitution after alpha-beta-depleted transplantation in children. Study results and caveats: Approximately two months post-transplant, alpha-beta T cells reportedly originated from several hundred expanded graft clones. T-cell numbers and diversity one year post-transplant derived largely from freshly generated T cells.

TCRbeta library preparation incorporated unique molecular identifiers. TCRdb re-called the PCR reads with MiXCR, one entry per CDR3 protein. Here the sample spans about 830,000 distinct CDR3 sequences, around 17% being singletons. This clonotype showed up just a few times. Its antigen is not identified. The CDR3 length is 15 residues. Trimming left V 6 bases short and J 0 bases short, with 15 bases between. CDR1 is SGHAT, CDR2 FQNNGV, per germline. The chain is built from TRBV11-2 and TRBJ2-7, with D unresolved. This clonotype was obtained from a male patient aged 5 to 17 who had a stem cell transplant for acute lymphoblastic leukemia, so the T cells may come from the graft donor. Material: PBMCs, mostly from graft donor cells, obtained 360 days after TCRalphabeta/CD19-depleted stem cell transplant. The CDR3 DNA reads TGTGCCAGCAGTCTCGGACGGAAAATCTCCTACGAGCAGTACTTC. Amino acid sequence: CASSLGRKISYEQYF.